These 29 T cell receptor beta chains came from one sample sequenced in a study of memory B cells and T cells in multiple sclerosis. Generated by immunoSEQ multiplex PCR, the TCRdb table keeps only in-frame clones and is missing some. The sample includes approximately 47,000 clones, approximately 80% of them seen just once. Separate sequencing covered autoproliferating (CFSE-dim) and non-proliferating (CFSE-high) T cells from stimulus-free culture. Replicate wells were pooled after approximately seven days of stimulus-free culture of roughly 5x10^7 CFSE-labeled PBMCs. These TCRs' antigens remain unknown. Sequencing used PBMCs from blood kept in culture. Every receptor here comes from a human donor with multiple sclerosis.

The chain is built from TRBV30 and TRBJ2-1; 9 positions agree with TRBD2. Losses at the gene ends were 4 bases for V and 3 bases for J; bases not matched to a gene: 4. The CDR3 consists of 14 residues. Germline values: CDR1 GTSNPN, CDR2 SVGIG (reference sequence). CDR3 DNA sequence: TGTGCCTGGATTAGCGGGGGCCTCTACAATGAGCAGTTCTTC. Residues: CAWISGGLYNEQFF.

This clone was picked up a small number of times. This CDR3 reads CASSFTGREQYF. CDR3 in DNA: TGTGCCAGCAGCTTCACAGGGCGCGAGCAGTACTTC. The J gene is TRBJ2-7, the V gene TRBV5-6; a possible D gene is TRBD1 (6 bases). Germline V gene data show CDR1 as SGHDT and CDR2 as YYEEEE. There are 12 residues in the CDR3. V lost 2 bases, J lost 6 bases, and 9 bases lay in between.

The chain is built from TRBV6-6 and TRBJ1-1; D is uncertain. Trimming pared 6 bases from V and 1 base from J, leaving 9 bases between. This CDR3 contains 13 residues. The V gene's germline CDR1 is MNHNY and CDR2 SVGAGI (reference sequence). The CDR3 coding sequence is TGTGCCAGCAGACTCACAGAGAACACTGAAGCTTTCTTT. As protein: CASRLTENTEAFF.

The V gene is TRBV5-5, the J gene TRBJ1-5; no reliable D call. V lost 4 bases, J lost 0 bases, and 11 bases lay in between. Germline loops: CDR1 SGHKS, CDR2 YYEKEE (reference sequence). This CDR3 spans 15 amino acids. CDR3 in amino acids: CASSQPSISNQPQHF. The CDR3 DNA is TGTGCCAGCAGCCAGCCCAGCATTAGCAATCAGCCCCAGCATTTT.

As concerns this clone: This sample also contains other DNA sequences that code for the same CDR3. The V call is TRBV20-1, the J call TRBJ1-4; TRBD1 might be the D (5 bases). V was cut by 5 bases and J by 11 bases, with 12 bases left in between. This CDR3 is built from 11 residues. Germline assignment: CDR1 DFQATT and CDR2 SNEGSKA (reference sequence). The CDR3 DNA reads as TGCAGTGCTTCTCCGGGGGGGAAACTGTTTTTT. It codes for CSASPGGKLFF.

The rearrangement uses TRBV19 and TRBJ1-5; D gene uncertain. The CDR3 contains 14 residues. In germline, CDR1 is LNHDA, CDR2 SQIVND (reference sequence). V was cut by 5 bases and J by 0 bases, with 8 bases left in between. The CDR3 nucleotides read TGTGCCAGTAGTTTAATCAATAGCAATCAGCCCCAGCATTTT. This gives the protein CASSLINSNQPQHF.

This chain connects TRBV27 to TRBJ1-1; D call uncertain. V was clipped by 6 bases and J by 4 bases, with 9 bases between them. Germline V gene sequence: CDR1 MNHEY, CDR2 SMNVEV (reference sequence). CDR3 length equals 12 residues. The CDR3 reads CASSLAGTEAFF. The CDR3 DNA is TGTGCCAGCAGCTTGGCCGGCACTGAAGCTTTCTTT.

CDR3 in amino acids: CASSFGLSYNEQFF. The CDR3 DNA follows: TGTGCCAGTAGTTTTGGACTCTCCTACAATGAGCAGTTCTTC. J is TRBJ2-1 and V is TRBV19, with TRBD2 as a possible D gene (5 bases). Trimming pared 5 bases from V and 0 bases from J, leaving 8 bases between. There are 14 residues in the CDR3. Germline CDR1 reads LNHDA; CDR2 reads SQIVND (reference sequence).

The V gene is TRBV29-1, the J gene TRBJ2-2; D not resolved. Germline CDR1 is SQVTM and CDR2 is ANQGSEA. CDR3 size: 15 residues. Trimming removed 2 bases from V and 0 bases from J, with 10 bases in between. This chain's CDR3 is CSVESARANTGELFF. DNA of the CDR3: TGCAGCGTTGAAAGTGCACGCGCGAACACCGGGGAGCTGTTTTTT.

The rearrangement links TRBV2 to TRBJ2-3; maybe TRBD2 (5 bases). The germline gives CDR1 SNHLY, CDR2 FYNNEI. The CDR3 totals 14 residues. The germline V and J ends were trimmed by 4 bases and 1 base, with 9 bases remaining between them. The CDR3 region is CASSGTEGTDTQYF. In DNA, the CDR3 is TGTGCCAGCAGTGGGACTGAGGGCACAGATACGCAGTATTTT.

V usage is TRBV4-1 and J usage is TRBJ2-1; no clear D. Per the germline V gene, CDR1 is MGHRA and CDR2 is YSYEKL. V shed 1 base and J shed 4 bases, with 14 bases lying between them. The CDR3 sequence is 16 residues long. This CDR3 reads CASSQVWVDQYNEQFF. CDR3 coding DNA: TGCGCCAGCAGCCAAGTTTGGGTGGACCAATACAATGAGCAGTTCTTC.

CDR3 amino acids: CASRTRGLETEQFF. In nucleotides, the CDR3 is TGTGCCAGCAGGACGAGGGGGCTGGAGACTGAGCAGTTCTTC. The chain uses TRBV27 and TRBJ2-1; 7 bases agree with TRBD1. V dropped 6 bases and J dropped 9; count of bases not matched to a gene: 11. Germline V gene lookup returns CDR1 MNHEY and CDR2 SMNVEV (reference sequence). CDR3 length: 14 residues.

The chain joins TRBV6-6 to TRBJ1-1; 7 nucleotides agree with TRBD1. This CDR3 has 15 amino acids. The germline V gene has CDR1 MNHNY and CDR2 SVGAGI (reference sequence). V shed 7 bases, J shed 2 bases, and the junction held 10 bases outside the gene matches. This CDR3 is CASTPTGSYNTEAFF. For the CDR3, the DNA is TGTGCCAGCACCCCGACAGGGTCGTATAACACTGAAGCTTTCTTT.

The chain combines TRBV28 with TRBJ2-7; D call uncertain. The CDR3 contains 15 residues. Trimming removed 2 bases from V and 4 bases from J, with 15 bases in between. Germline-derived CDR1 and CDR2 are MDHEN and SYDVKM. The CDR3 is CASSLRSLVMYEQYF. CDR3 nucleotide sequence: TGTGCCAGCAGTTTAAGATCCCTCGTAATGTACGAGCAGTACTTC.

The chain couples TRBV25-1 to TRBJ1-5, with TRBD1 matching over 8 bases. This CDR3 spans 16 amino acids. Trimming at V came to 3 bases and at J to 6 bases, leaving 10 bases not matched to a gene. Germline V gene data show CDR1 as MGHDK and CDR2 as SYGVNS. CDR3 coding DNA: TGTGCCAGCAGTGACCTAACAGGGGGTGAGGGTCAGCCCCAGCATTTT. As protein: CASSDLTGGEGQPQHF.

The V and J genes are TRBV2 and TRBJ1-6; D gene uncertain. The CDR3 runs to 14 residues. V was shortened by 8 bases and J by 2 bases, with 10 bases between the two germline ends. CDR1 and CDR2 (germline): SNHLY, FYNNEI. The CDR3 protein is CASGSTTYNSPLHF. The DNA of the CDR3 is TGTGCCAGCGGGTCAACTACCTATAATTCACCCCTCCACTTT.

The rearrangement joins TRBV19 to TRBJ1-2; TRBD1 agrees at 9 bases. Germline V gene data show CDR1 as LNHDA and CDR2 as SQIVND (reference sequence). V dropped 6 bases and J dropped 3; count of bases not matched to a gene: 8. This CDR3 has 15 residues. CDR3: CASSHTGGQDYGYTF. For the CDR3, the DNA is TGTGCCAGTAGCCACACAGGGGGCCAAGACTATGGCTACACCTTC.

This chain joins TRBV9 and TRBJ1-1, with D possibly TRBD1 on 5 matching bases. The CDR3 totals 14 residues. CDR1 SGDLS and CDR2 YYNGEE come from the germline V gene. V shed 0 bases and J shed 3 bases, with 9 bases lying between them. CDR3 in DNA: TGTGCCAGCAGCGTAGAGGGGATGGACACTGAAGCTTTCTTT. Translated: CASSVEGMDTEAFF.

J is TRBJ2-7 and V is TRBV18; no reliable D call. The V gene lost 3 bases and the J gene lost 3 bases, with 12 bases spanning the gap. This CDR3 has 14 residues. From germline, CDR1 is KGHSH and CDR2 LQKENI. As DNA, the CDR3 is TGTGCCAGCTCACCTTCCCCAGGTGACTACGAGCAGTACTTC. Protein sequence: CASSPSPGDYEQYF.

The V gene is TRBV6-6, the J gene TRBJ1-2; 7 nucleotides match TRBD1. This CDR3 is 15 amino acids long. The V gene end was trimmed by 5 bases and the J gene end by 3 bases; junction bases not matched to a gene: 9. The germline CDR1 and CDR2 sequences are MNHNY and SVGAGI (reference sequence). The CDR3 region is CASSGTGVVDYGYTF. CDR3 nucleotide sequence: TGTGCCAGCAGTGGAACAGGGGTCGTCGACTATGGCTACACCTTC.

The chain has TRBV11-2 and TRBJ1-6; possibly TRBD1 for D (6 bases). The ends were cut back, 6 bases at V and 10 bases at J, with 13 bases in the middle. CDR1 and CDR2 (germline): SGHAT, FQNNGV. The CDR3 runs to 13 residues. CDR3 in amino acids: CASSQGRLSPLHF. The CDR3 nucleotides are TGTGCCAGCAGTCAGGGGCGGCTCTCACCCCTCCACTTT.

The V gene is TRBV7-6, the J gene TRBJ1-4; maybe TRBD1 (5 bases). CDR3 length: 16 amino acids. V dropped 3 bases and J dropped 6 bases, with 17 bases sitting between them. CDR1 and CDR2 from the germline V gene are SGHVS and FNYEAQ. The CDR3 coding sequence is TGTGCCAGCAGCTTGTTGGGGTCGGGGCAAGATGAAAAACTGTTTTTT. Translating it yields CASSLLGSGQDEKLFF.

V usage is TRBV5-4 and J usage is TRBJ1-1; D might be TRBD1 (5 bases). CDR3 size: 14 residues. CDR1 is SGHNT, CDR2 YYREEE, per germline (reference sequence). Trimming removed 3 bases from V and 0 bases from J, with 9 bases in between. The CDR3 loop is CASSSRDLNTEAFF. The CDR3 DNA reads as TGTGCCAGCAGCTCCAGGGATTTGAACACTGAAGCTTTCTTT.

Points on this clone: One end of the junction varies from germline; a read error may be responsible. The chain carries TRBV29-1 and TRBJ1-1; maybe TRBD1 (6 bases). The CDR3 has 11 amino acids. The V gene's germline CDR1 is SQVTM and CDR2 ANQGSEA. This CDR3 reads CSAEGGGEAFF. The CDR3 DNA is TGCAGCGCTGAAGGAGGGGGGGAAGCTTTCTTT.

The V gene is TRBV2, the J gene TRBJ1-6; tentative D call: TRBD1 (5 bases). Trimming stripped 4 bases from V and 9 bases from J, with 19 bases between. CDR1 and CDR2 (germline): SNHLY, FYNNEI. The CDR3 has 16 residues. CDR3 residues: CASSGKTRAFGSPLHF. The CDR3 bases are TGTGCCAGCAGTGGAAAAACCAGGGCCTTTGGTTCACCCCTCCACTTT.

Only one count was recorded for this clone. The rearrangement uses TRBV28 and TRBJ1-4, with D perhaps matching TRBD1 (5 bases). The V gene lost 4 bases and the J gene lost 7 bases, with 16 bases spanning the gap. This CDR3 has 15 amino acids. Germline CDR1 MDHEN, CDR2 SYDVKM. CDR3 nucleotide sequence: TGTGCCAGCAGTTGGATCCGGGGCGGTACTGAAAAACTGTTTTTT. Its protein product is CASSWIRGGTEKLFF.

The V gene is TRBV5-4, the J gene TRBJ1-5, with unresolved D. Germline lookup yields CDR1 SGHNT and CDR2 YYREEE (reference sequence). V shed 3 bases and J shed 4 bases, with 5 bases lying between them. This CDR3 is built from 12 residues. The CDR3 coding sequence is TGTGCCAGCAGCTCGCCTAATCAGCCCCAGCATTTT. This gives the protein CASSSPNQPQHF.

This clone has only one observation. In DNA, the CDR3 is TGTGCCAGCAGCCGGGGGCGCATGAACACTGAAGCTTTCTTT. Translated: CASSRGRMNTEAFF. The chain employs TRBV5-4 and TRBJ1-1; possibly TRBD1 for D (6 bases). V was pared by 4 bases and J by 0 bases, with 10 bases between. The CDR3 sequence is 14 residues long. Germline lookup yields CDR1 SGHNT and CDR2 YYREEE (reference sequence). Full variable domain (outside the CDR3, taken from reference TRBV5-4 and TRBJ1-1): ETGVTQSPTHLIKTRGQQVTLRCSSQSGHNTVSWYQQALGQGPQFIFQYYREEENGRGNFPPRFSGLQFPNYSSELNVNALELDDSALYLCASSRGRMNTEAFFGQGTRLTVV.

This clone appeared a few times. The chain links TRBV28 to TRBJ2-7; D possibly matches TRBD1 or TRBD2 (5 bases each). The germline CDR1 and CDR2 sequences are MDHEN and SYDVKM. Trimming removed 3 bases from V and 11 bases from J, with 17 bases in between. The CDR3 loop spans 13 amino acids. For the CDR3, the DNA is TGTGCCAGCAGTTTCGTTGTCGGGACGGCCGAGTACTTC. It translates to CASSFVVGTAEYF. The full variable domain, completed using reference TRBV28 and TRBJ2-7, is DVKVTQSSRYLVKRTGEKVFLECVQDMDHENMFWYRQDPGLGLRLIYFSYDVKMKEKGDIPEGYSVSREKKERFSLILESASTNQTSMYLCASSFVVGTAEYFGPGTRLTVT.